Below are 10 T cell receptor beta chains sequenced from a single sample in a study of OX40 agonist ivuxolimab in advanced cancers. Using immunoSEQ multiplex PCR, the repertoire was profiled, and TCRdb retains in-frame clones only, with some absent. The table lists 100,000 or so clones, 92% of them singletons. The sequencing used CD4+ or CD8+ T cells sorted from blood, collected in a trial of the OX40 agonist ivuxolimab. Receptor source: an adult with an advanced solid tumor such as melanoma, head and neck, liver or kidney cancer.

The rearrangement links TRBV27 to TRBJ2-7; 9 bases map to TRBD1. V trimming: 3 bases; J trimming: 3 bases; junction bases outside the gene matches: 6. Germline loops: CDR1 MNHEY, CDR2 SMNVEV (reference sequence). CDR3 length: 15 amino acids. The DNA for the CDR3 is TGTGCCAGCAGTTTTGCGGGACAGGGTGGCTACGAGCAGTACTTC. This translates into CASSFAGQGGYEQYF.

The chain has TRBV10-2 and TRBJ1-6; no clear D gene. CDR1 is WSHSY, CDR2 SAAADI, per germline. Trimming took 0 bases from V and 4 from J, leaving 4 bases between them. The CDR3 is 14 residues long. CDR3 sequence: CASSESVYNSPLHF. For the CDR3, the DNA is TGCGCCAGCAGTGAGTCGGTTTATAATTCACCCCTCCACTTT.

This CDR3 reads CSVQAGRTYEQYF. Here the CDR3 DNA reads TGCAGCGTTCAGGCGGGGCGGACCTACGAGCAGTACTTC. The chain couples TRBV29-1 to TRBJ2-7; D may be TRBD2 (6 bases). V was clipped by 5 bases and J by 2 bases, with 13 bases between them. Germline loops: CDR1 SQVTM, CDR2 ANQGSEA. The CDR3 sequence is 13 residues long.

This rearrangement joins TRBV6-1 to TRBJ1-5; the D is unclear. V was pared by 8 bases and J by 11 bases, with 22 bases between. This CDR3 comprises 14 residues. CDR1 MNHNS and CDR2 SASEGT come from the germline V gene. DNA for the CDR3: TGTGCCAGCCCTTTAAGGGCGAACTCCTTTGCCCAGCATTTT. Encoded protein: CASPLRANSFAQHF.

This chain links TRBV6-1 with TRBJ1-1; TRBD1 might be the D (5 bases). Trimming stripped 1 base from V and 5 bases from J, with 8 bases between. This CDR3 is built from 13 residues. Looked up from germline, CDR1 is MNHNS and CDR2 is SASEGT. The CDR3, as DNA: TGTGCCAGCAGTGAAGATGGGGGGACTGAAGCTTTCTTT. It is translated as CASSEDGGTEAFF.

The chain uses TRBV4-1 and TRBJ2-1, with D possibly being TRBD2 (5 bases). CDR1 and CDR2 (germline): MGHRA, YSYEKL. The V and J ends lost 2 bases and 4 bases respectively, with 9 bases between them. CDR3 size: 14 residues. CDR3 nucleotides: TGCGCCAGCAGCCAACACGGACTGTACAATGAGCAGTTCTTC. This encodes CASSQHGLYNEQFF.

The rearrangement uses TRBV19 and TRBJ2-7; maybe TRBD1 (5 bases). The V end was cut by 1 base, the J end by 3 bases, with 10 bases between. Per germline, CDR1 LNHDA and CDR2 SQIVND (reference sequence). The CDR3 is 14 residues long. CDR3 in amino acids: CASSIGQLVYEQYF. CDR3 nucleotides: TGTGCCAGTAGTATAGGACAGCTTGTCTACGAGCAGTACTTC.

V and J are TRBV21-1 and TRBJ2-1; TRBD2, the D gene given by the table, was not confirmed from the DNA. TRBV21-1 is labeled a pseudogene. The CDR3 is 16 amino acids. CDR3 loop: CASSPTPGLPYNEQFF. CDR3 nucleotide sequence: TGTGCCAGCAGCCCGACTCCGGGACTCCCTTACAATGAGCAGTTCTTC.

The genes are TRBV12-5 and TRBJ2-7, with D unclear. From germline, CDR1 is LGHNT and CDR2 FRNRAP. Trimming shortened V by 2 bases and J by 0 bases, and 8 bases separated the two germline ends. The CDR3 is 14 residues long. CDR3 sequence (DNA): TGTGCTAGTGGTTTGAATGCGGCCTCCTACGAGCAGTACTTC. Residues: CASGLNAASYEQYF.

Remarks on this clone: The germline gene is not matched at one end of the junction; a read error may be the cause. This chain uses TRBV4-1 with TRBJ2-1; D is possibly TRBD1 or TRBD2 (5 bases each). The CDR3 is 15 residues long. CDR1 MGHRA and CDR2 YSYEKL come from the germline V gene. The CDR3 DNA reads as TGCGCCAGCAGCCAAGGCCCCGGGGCCTACGATGAGCAGTTCTTC. This translates into CASSQGPGAYDEQFF.